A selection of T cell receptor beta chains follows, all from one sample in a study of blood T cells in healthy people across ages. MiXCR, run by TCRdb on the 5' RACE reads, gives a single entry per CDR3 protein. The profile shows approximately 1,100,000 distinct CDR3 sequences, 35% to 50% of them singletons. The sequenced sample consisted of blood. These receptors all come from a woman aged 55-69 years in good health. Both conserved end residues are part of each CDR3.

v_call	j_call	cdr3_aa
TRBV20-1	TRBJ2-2	CAPRTPNTGELFF
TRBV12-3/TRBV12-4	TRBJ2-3	CASSLLAGAADTQYF
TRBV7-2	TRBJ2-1	CASSPRGRRHYNEQFF
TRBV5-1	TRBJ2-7	CASSSGTGIHEQYF
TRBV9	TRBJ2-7	CASSVAASSPYEQYF
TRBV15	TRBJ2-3	CATSRVLAGREGAQYF
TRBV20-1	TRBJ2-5	CSAARPGQGPYGQYF
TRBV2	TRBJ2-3	CASTGPYSSTDTQYF
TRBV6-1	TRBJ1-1	CASLQGGKSTEAFF
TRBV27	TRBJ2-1	CASSLGQGDNEQFF
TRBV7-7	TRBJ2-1	CASSQGLVTYNEQFF
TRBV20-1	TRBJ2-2	CSARDGAGTGELFF
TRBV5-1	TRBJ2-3	CASSLGPTSPDTQYF
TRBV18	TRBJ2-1	CASSPLSGRAYNEQFF
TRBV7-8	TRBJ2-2	CASSLGSGRLNTGELFF
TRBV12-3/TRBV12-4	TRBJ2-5	CASSLDRYQETQYF
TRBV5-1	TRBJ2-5	CASSLAGMETQYF
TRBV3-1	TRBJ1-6	CASNLRGRDSPPHF
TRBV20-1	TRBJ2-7	CVCSSPASNEQYF
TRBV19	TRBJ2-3	CASTQTSGVTDTQYF
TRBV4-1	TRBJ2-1	CASSQVLTSISYNEQFF
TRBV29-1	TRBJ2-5	CSVARDGYYNEQYF
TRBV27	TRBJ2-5	CAGSLYPGETQYF
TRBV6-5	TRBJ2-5	CASSTDRVGKTQYF
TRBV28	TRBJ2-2	CASRRGDRANTGELFF
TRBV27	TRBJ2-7	CASRKNSGRAGEQYF
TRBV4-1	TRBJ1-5	CASSQEGEWSNQPQHF
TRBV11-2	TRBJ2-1	CASSLGAGGRNEQFF
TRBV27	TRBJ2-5	CASSPRLVGEQKTQYF
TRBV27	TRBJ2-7	CASSPQGLSYEQYF
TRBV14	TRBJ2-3	CASSQMGSDTQYF
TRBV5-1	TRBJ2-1	CASSLADSGIYNEQFF
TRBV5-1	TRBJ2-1	CASSFSGSHRNEQFF
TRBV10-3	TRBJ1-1	CAISESGQNTEAFF
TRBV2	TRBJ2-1	CASNPQSSYNEQFF
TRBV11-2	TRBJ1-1	CASSPEKGTTEAFF
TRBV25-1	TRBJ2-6	CASSPRWKGETNVLTF
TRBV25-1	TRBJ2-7	CATGRLYEQYF
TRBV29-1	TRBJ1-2	CSVDGPDYYGYTF
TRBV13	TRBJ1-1	CASSLDMESEAFF
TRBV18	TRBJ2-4	CASSPQTGLGAKNIQYF
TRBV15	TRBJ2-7	CATSRGTGATHPYEQYF
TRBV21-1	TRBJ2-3	CASRQGGTDTQYF
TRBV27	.	CASSLKGGEQYF
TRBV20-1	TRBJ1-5	CSAREGYRRTLSNQPQHF
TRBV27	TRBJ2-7	CASSLSRGDRVHEQYF
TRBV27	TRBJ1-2	CASSPLTGGELGYTF
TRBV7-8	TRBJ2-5	CASSPVGRGNEQYF
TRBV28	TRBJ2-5	CASQGLNQETQYF
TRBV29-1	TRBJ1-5	CSAGREGQPQHF
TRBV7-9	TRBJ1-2	CASSSGGAWSSMDGYTF
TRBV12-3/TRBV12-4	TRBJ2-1	CASSLGAGDNEQFF
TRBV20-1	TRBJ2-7	CSARKTSGARPLYEQYF
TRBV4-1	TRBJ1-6	CASSQPRGFNSPLHF
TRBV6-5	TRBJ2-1	CASSYGVGDYNEQFF
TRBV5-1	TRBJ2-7	CASSQGPAGEQYF
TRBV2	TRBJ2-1	CASRRTSGDYNEQFF
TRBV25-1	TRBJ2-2	CASNGGTYSNTGELFF
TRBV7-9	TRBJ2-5	CASSFWNPETQYF
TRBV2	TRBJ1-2	CARIVGYGYTF